This T cell receptor beta chain is from a study of beta chain features in type 1 diabetes. The whole isolated RNA underwent reverse transcription, so sequencing captured expressed TCRB transcripts. Assay used: immunoSEQ multiplex PCR; TCRdb lists only in-frame clones, some missing. The table records under 900,000 clones, about 17% of them present only once. This clone was counted between two and nine times. Germline-derived CDR1 and CDR2 are LNHDA and SQIVND (reference sequence). The CDR3 is 14 amino acids. Trimming cost V 5 bases and J 10 bases; bases outside gene matches: 11. Sequencing was carried out using naive CD4+ T cells from blood. The chain links TRBV19 to TRBJ2-1; 7 bases fit TRBD2. The receptor was isolated from a woman aged 18 to 35 in good health. The CDR3 here is CASSEAGWAIEQFF. The CDR3 coding sequence is TGTGCCAGTAGTGAAGCGGGATGGGCGATCGAGCAGTTCTTC.